Listed here is a single T cell receptor (beta chain). Its antigen is still unknown. This sample is part of a study of cytomegalovirus exposure and HLA in healthy donors. Whole-study results and caveats: The majority of TCR sequences were rare, yet some public TCRs appeared in many donors.

Trimming took 3 bases from V and 8 from J, leaving 4 bases between them. The V gene's germline CDR1 is SGHAT and CDR2 FQNNGV. The CDR3 has 11 residues. The PCR made use of 60 Vbeta and 13 Jbeta primers. Authors' methods: The authors later counted 75 million to 90 million unique TCR beta chains, roughly 10 million of them shared. Profiled with immunoSEQ multiplex PCR; TCRdb holds only in-frame clones, not every one. The V and J calls and clone size are taken from that table; D and trimming were inferred from the DNA. This repertoire shows some 140,000 clones, 60% to 80% found once; its top ten account for around 2.2%.

The sequence came from a man aged 30 to 45 in good health and CMV-seronegative. The sequenced sample was PBMCs. The V and J genes are TRBV11-2 and TRBJ1-4; D is unresolved. The CDR3 DNA reads as TGTGCCAGCAGCTTCGGGGAAAAACTGTTTTTT. This sequence encodes CASSFGEKLFF.